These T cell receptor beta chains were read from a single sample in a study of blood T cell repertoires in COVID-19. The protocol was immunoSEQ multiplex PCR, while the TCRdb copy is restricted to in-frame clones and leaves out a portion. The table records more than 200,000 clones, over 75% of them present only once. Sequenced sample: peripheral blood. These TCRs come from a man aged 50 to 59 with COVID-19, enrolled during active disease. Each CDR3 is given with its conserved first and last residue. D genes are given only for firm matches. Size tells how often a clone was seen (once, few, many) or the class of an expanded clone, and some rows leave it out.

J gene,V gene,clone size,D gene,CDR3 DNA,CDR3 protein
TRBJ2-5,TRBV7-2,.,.,TGTGCCAGCAGCTTTGGTAGCGTGGAGACCCAGTACTTC,CASSFGSVETQYF
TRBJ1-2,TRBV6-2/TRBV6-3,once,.,TGTGCCAGCAGTTACCAATATGGCTACACCTTC,CASSYQYGYTF
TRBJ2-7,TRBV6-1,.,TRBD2,TGTGCCAGCAGTCAAGGGACTAGCGGGTTCTCCTACGAGCAGTACTTC,CASSQGTSGFSYEQYF
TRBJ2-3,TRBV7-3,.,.,TGTGCCAGCAGCCGGGACTCAGCTACAGATACGCAGTATTTT,CASSRDSATDTQYF
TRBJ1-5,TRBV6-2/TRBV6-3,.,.,TGTGCCAGCAGTTACGTACCGGGTCCTACCTTCCTCAATCAGCCCCAGCATTTT,CASSYVPGPTFLNQPQHF
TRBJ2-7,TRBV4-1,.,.,TGCGCCAGCAGCCCACGACTAAAAGTCGACGAGCAGTACTTC,CASSPRLKVDEQYF
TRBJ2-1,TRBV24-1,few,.,TGTGCCACCAGTGACCCGGGACAAGGGGGCAATGAGCAGTTCTTC,CATSDPGQGGNEQFF
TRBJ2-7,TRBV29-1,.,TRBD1,TGCAGCGTTGCGGGACAGGCGACCTACGAGCAGTACTTC,CSVAGQATYEQYF
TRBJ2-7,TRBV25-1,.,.,TGTGCCAGCAGTGACCCCGGGACAACCGCCTACGAGCAGTACTTC,CASSDPGTTAYEQYF
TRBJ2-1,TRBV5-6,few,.,TGTGCCAGCAGCTTGGCCACGGGGCTAGCGAGATACAATGAGCAGTTCTTC,CASSLATGLARYNEQFF
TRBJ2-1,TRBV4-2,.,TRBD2,TGTGCCAGCAGCCAAGATTGGACTAGCGGGAGCTATGAGCAGTTCTTC,CASSQDWTSGSYEQFF
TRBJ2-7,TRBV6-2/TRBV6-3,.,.,TGTGCCAGCAGCCCCTTGTGGCGGGACCCCAGGGAGCAGTACTTC,CASSPLWRDPREQYF
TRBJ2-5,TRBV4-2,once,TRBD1,TGTGCCAGCAGCCAAAGGCAGGGGGCATCCGAGACCCAGTACTTC,CASSQRQGASETQYF
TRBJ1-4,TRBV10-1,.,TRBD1,TGCGCCAGACAACAGGGGCGGGGTGAAAAACTGTTTTTT,CARQQGRGEKLFF
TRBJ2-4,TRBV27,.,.,TGTGCCAGCAGTTGGCAGGGTACCAAAAACATTCAGTACTTC,CASSWQGTKNIQYF
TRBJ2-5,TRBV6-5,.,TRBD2,TGTGCCAGCAGTTACACGGGGGGTTACCAAGAGACCCAGTACTTC,CASSYTGGYQETQYF
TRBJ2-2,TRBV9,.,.,TGTGCCAGCACCGTCGGGGTGGGCACCGGGGAGCTGTTTTTT,CASTVGVGTGELFF
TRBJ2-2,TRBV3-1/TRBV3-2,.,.,TGTGCCAGCAGCCTATTATACCGGACTGGCAGAAACACCGGGGAGCTGTTTTTT,CASSLLYRTGRNTGELFF
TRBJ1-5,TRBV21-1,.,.,TGTGCCAGCAGCAAATCCGACAGGTCCCGAAGAGGGGATAGCAATCAGCCCCAGCATTTT,CASSKSDRSRRGDSNQPQHF
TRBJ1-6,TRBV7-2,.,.,TGTGCCAGCAGGGTGAGCTCCTATAATTCACCCCTCCACTTT,CASRVSSYNSPLHF
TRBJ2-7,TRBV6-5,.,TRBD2,TGTGCCAGCAGACGAGCGGGACGCTCCTACGAGCAGTACTTC,CASRRAGRSYEQYF
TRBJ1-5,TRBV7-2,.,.,TGTGCCAGCAGTGTGGCGCGGAGCAATCAGCCCCAGCATTTT,CASSVARSNQPQHF
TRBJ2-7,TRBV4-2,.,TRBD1,TGTGCCAGCAGCCAAGAAGAACTCGGGACAGGGGGATACGAGCAGTACTTC,CASSQEELGTGGYEQYF
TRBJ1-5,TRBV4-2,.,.,TGTGCCAGCAGCCAAGATCGGGCAGGGGTTCAGCCCCAGCATTTT,CASSQDRAGVQPQHF
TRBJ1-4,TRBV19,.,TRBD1,TGTGCCAGTAGGACGGGACAGGGGGAAGAAAAACTGTTTTTT,CASRTGQGEEKLFF
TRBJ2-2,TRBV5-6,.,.,TGTGCCAGCAGCTTGGTTTCCCGCACCGGGGAGCTGTTTTTT,CASSLVSRTGELFF
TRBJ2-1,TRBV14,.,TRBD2,TGTGCCAGCAGCTCAGGATTACTAGCGGGGGGGAAGAATGAGCAGTTCTTC,CASSSGLLAGGKNEQFF
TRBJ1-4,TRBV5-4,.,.,TGTGCCAGCAGCTTGGCCCCCTCGGGCAGGGGTAATGAAAAACTGTTTTTT,CASSLAPSGRGNEKLFF
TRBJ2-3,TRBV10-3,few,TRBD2,TGTGCCACCACAAAAAGTACCTTAGCGGGAGATGGAGATACGCAGTATTTT,CATTKSTLAGDGDTQYF
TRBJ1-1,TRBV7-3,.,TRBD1,TGTGCCAGCAGCCCAATACACAGGGGGCCTCCCTCTATCCTGAACACTGAAGCTTTCTTT,CASSPIHRGPPSILNTEAFF
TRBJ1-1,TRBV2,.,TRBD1,TGTGCCAGCAGCCAGGGGGTGAAGACTGAAGCTTTCTTT,CASSQGVKTEAFF
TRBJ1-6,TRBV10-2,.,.,TGCGCCAGCTCGGGCGGGTCCTCCTATAATTCACCCCTCCACTTT,CASSGGSSYNSPLHF
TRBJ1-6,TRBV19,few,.,TGTGCCAGTAGTATCGGCCAGGGCCTTCCTAATTCACCCCTCCACTTT,CASSIGQGLPNSPLHF
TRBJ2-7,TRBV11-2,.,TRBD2,TGTGCCAGCAGCCTCGCGGGGGGGCTCTCCTACGAGCAGTACTTC,CASSLAGGLSYEQYF
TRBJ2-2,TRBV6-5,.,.,TGTGCCAGCACCCCCGCCCAGGACACCGGGGAGCTGTTTTTT,CASTPAQDTGELFF
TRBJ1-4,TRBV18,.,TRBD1,TGTGCCAGCTCACCAGCAGGGACAGCAGAAAAACTGTTTTTT,CASSPAGTAEKLFF
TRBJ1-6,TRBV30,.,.,TGTGCCTGGAGCAGCGACAGATATAATTCACCCCTCCACTTT,CAWSSDRYNSPLHF
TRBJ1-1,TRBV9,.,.,TGTGCCAGCAGCGCGGGGGGGACTGAAGCTTTCTTT,CASSAGGTEAFF
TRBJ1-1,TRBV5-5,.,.,TGTGCCAGCAGCTTCTCAGGACAGAACACTGAAGCTTTCTTT,CASSFSGQNTEAFF
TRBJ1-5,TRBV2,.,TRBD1,TGTGCCAGCAGGGGACAGGGAGATCAGCCCCAGCATTTT,CASRGQGDQPQHF
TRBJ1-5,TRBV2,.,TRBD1,TGTGCCAGCAGAGGACAGGGACAGCCCCAGCATTTT,CASRGQGQPQHF
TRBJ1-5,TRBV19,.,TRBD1,TGTGCCAGTAGTAGGGACAGGGGGCCGGATCAGCCCCAGCATTTT,CASSRDRGPDQPQHF
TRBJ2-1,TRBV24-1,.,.,TGTGCCACCAGTGATGGCGGCGGGCCAAGGGCCAATGAGCAGTTCTTC,CATSDGGGPRANEQFF
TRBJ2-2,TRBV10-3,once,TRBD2,TGTGCCATCAGTGAGTCGGCCAGCGGGGGGGCGAACACCGGGGAGCTGTTTTTT,CAISESASGGANTGELFF
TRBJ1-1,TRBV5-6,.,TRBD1,TGTGCCAGCAGCTGGACAGGGGACACTGAAGCTTTCTTT,CASSWTGDTEAFF